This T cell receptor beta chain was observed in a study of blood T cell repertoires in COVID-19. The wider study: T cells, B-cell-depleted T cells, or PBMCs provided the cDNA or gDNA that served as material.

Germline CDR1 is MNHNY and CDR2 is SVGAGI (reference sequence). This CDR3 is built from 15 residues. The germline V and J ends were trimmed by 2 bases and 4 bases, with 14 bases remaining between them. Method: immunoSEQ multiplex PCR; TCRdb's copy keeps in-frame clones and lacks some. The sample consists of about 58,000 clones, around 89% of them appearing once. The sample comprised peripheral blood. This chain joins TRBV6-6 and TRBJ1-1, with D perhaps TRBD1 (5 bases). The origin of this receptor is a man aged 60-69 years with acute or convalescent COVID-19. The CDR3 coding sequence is TGTGCCAGCAGTTACGGGGGGGGAGGGTCCACTGAAGCTTTCTTT. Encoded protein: CASSYGGGGSTEAFF.